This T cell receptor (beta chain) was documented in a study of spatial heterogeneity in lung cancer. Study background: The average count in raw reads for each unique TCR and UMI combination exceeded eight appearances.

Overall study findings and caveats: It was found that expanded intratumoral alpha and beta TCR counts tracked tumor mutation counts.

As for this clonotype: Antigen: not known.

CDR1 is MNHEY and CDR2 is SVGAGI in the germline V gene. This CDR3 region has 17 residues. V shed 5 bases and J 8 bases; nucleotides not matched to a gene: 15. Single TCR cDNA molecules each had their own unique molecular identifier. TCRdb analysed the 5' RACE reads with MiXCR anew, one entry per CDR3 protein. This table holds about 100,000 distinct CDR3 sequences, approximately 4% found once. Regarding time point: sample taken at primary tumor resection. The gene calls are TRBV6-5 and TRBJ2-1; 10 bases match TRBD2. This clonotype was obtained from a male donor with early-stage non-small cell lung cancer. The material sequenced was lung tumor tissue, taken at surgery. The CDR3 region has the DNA TGTGCCAGCAGTAGGGACAGCAACCTAGCGGGAGTCTATGAGCAGTTCTTC. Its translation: CASSRDSNLAGVYEQFF.